Each of the 13 T cell receptor beta chains below was sequenced from the same sample in a study of blood T cells in healthy people across ages. It was with a sample-barcoded 5' primer and a J-beta primer mix that a second PCR of roughly 6 to 12 cycles was run. A single record per CDR3 protein comes from TCRdb applying MiXCR to the 5' RACE reads. The sample records about 1 million distinct CDR3 sequences, approximately 25% being singletons. In addition, the sample was reused for a study of T cells of mothers and their children.

Sequenced material: blood. These receptor sequences come from a girl under 10 years old in good health.

This clonotype was observed a handful of times. The V gene is TRBV6-1, the J gene TRBJ2-5; D is undetermined. CDR1 and CDR2 (germline): MNHNS, SASEGT. CDR3 length: 14 residues. V gave up 4 bases and J gave up 2 bases, with 11 bases separating them. The CDR3 here is CASSVDTVQETQYF. CDR3 sequence (DNA): TGTGCCAGCAGTGTCGATACCGTTCAAGAGACCCAGTACTTC.

This chain uses TRBV20-1 with TRBJ2-3; D may match TRBD1 or TRBD2 (5 bases each). The V gene's germline CDR1 is DFQATT and CDR2 SNEGSKA (reference sequence). With 0 bases removed from V and 0 bases from J, the gap between germline ends came to 10 bases. The CDR3 is made up of 15 amino acids. CDR3 residues: CSARDSRGSTDTQYF. The CDR3 coding sequence is TGCAGTGCTAGAGATTCCCGGGGCAGCACAGATACGCAGTATTTT.

The CDR3 bases are TGTGCCAGCAGCTTAGGGGGTTCCCAAGATACGCAGTATTTT. Translating it yields CASSLGGSQDTQYF. The rearrangement uses TRBV7-2 and TRBJ2-3, with D unresolved. There are 14 residues in the CDR3. Germline CDR1 is SGHTA and CDR2 is FQGNSA. Trimming pared 1 base from V and 5 bases from J, leaving 10 bases between.

This clonotype was found a few times. The chain uses TRBV20-1 and TRBJ2-5, with D uncertain. V lost 3 bases and J lost 1, with 9 bases in between. The CDR3 has 13 amino acids. Germline V gene data show CDR1 as DFQATT and CDR2 as SNEGSKA (reference sequence). For the CDR3, the DNA is TGCAGTGCTAGTGGTCACTTCCAAGAGACCCAGTACTTC. Encoded protein: CSASGHFQETQYF.

This clonotype has more than one count but fewer than ten. The V gene is TRBV10-3, the J gene TRBJ1-4; TRBD1 matches 9 bases. Germline V gene lookup returns CDR1 ENHRY and CDR2 SYGVKD. There are 15 residues in the CDR3. V lost 2 bases and J lost 7; bases outside the gene matches: 5. The CDR3: CAISEPGQGGEKLFF. CDR3 coding DNA: TGTGCCATCAGTGAGCCGGGACAGGGTGGTGAAAAACTGTTTTTT.

The chain joins TRBV10-3 to TRBJ1-2; 8 bases align to TRBD1. CDR1 and CDR2 (germline): ENHRY, SYGVKD. V shed 4 bases, J shed 4 bases, and the junction held 11 bases outside the gene matches. The CDR3 contains 16 residues. The CDR3 DNA sequence: TGTGCCATCAGTGCCGGGAGGACAGGGCGATTCTATGGCTACACCTTC. Protein product: CAISAGRTGRFYGYTF.

The chain combines TRBV4-3 with TRBJ1-4, with TRBD1 matching over 10 bases. Germline lookup yields CDR1 LGHNA and CDR2 YSLEER. This CDR3 is built from 15 residues. V was pared by 2 bases and J by 5 bases, with 2 bases of the junction left unmatched. CDR3: CASSQQGQGNEKLFF. For the CDR3, the DNA is TGCGCCAGCAGCCAACAGGGACAGGGGAATGAAAAACTGTTTTTT.

This clonotype showed up many times. This chain joins TRBV7-9 and TRBJ2-1; no firm D call. The CDR3 totals 12 residues. Germline V lookup: CDR1 SEHNR, CDR2 FQNEAQ (reference sequence). V was pared by 4 bases and J by 2 bases, with 3 bases between. CDR3 in amino acids: CASSSTYNEQFF. The CDR3 DNA sequence: TGTGCCAGCAGCTCCACCTACAATGAGCAGTTCTTC.

The J gene is TRBJ1-6, the V gene TRBV7-9, with D perhaps TRBD1 (5 bases). Germline values: CDR1 SEHNR, CDR2 FQNEAQ (reference sequence). V was trimmed by 3 bases and J by 3 bases, leaving 9 bases between them. This CDR3 contains 15 residues. DNA for the CDR3: TGTGCCAGCAGCTTCAGGGCGGACTATAATTCACCCCTCCACTTT. Residues: CASSFRADYNSPLHF.

This chain connects TRBV20-1 to TRBJ2-5; D gene uncertain. The germline CDR1 and CDR2 sequences are DFQATT and SNEGSKA (reference sequence). The CDR3 is made up of 14 amino acids. V was clipped by 0 bases and J by 7 bases, with 15 bases between them. CDR3 region: CSARDPAQTGTQYF. DNA for the CDR3: TGCAGTGCTAGAGATCCGGCTCAAACGGGGACCCAGTACTTC.

The genes are TRBV4-3 and TRBJ2-5, with D possibly TRBD2 on 6 matching bases. CDR3 size: 15 residues. CDR1 and CDR2 from the germline V gene are LGHNA and YSLEER. Trimming pared 0 bases from V and 2 bases from J, leaving 10 bases between. CDR3: CASSQDGRGQETQYF. Here the CDR3 DNA reads TGCGCCAGCAGCCAAGATGGGCGGGGTCAAGAGACCCAGTACTTC.

This clonotype was observed a handful of times. The chain links TRBV15 to TRBJ2-5; no clear D. The CDR3 consists of 14 residues. V was trimmed by 3 bases and J by 0 bases, leaving 8 bases between them. Germline CDR1 and CDR2: LNHNV and YYDKDF (reference sequence). DNA of the CDR3: TGTGCCACCAGCAGGGCGGTGTACCAAGAGACCCAGTACTTC. Its translation is CATSRAVYQETQYF.

With respect to this clonotype: An end of the junction differs from the germline gene, which may be a read error. The chain's CDR3 is CASSLGGVNAEAFF. CDR3 DNA sequence: TGTGCCAGCAGCTTAGGGGGGGTGAACGCTGAAGCTTTCTTT. The rearrangement joins TRBV7-6 to TRBJ1-1, with D possibly being TRBD1 (5 bases). Germline V gives CDR1 SGHVS, CDR2 FNYEAQ. CDR3 length: 14 residues. The variable domain in full, with the rest retrieved from reference TRBV7-6 and TRBJ1-1, is GAGVSQSPRYKVTKRGQDVALRCDPISGHVSLYWYRQALGQGPEFLTYFNYEAQQDKSGLPNDRFSAERPEGSISTLTIQRTEQRDSAMYRCASSLGGVNAEAFFGQGTRLTVV.